The clone carrying this T cell receptor beta chain showed up many times. These data come from a study of CD8 T cells in ankylosing spondylitis. TCRdb fed the 5' RACE reads into MiXCR, producing one record per CDR3 protein. The sample holds about 130,000 distinct CDR3 sequences; about a tenth are singletons and the top ten take more than 3%. Germline CDR1 MNHEY, CDR2 SVGEGT. V was clipped by 4 bases and J by 1 base, with 20 bases between them. CDR3 size: 17 residues. The specimen sequenced was blood, either unsorted or a sorted T cell fraction (not recorded which). The sequence was collected from a male donor with ankylosing spondylitis or in good health (not recorded which). The chain recombines TRBV6-2 or TRBV6-3 with TRBJ2-7; no clear D. The CDR3 is CASSSPSVPTRSYEQYF. The CDR3 DNA reads TGTGCCAGCAGTTCGCCCAGCGTACCAACACGGTCCTACGAGCAGTACTTC.